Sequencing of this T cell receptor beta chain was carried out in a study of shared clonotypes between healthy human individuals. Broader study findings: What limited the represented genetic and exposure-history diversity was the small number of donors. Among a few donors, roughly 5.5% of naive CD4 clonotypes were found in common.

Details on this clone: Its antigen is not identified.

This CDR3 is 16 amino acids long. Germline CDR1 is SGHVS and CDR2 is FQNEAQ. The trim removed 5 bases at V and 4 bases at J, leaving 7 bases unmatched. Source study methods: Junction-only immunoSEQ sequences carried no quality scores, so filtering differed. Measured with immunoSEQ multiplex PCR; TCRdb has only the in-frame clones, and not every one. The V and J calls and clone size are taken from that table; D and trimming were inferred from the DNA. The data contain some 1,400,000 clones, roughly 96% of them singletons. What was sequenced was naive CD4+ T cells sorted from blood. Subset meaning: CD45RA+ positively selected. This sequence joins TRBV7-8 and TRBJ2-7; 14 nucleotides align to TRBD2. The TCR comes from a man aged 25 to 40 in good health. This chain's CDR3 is CASSPGLAGALYEQYF. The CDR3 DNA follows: TGTGCCAGCAGCCCGGGACTAGCGGGAGCCCTTTACGAGCAGTACTTC.